The text below deals with one T cell receptor (beta chain). TCRdb keeps only in-frame clones here, not all; method: immunoSEQ multiplex PCR. The table shows 40,000 to 55,000 clones, with around 89% occurring only once. The sample is drawn from a study of neoadjuvant nivolumab and ipilimumab in lung cancer. This CDR3 has 14 residues. CDR1 ENHRY and CDR2 SYGVKD come from the germline V gene. V lost 10 bases, J lost 6 bases, and 18 bases lay in between. The receptor comes from an adult with non-small cell lung cancer. Some clones in this sample may be carry-over from other donors' samples. The chain recombines TRBV10-3 with TRBJ2-2; the D gene is possibly TRBD2 (5 bases). The sequencing used blood, collected before neoadjuvant nivolumab, alone or with ipilimumab. CDR3 residues: CATMTTQAAGELFF. The CDR3 DNA reads as TGTGCCACCATGACTACCCAGGCGGCCGGGGAGCTGTTTTTT.